This T cell receptor beta chain was sequenced in a study of immune characterization of retroperitoneal liposarcoma. From the PCR reads, TCRdb called clonotypes with MiXCR, one entry per CDR3 protein. The profile shows roughly 10,000 distinct CDR3 sequences, around a quarter of them singletons. The CDR3 is made up of 15 amino acids. Germline CDR1 SEHNR, CDR2 FQNEAQ (reference sequence). V lost 5 bases, J lost 6 bases, and 8 bases stayed unmatched. The chain is built from TRBV7-9 and TRBJ2-2, with 8 positions matching TRBD1. The clonotype was recovered from a female donor with retroperitoneal liposarcoma. The sequencing input was tumor tissue. The chain's CDR3 is CASSARQGMAGELFF. In nucleotides, the CDR3 is TGTGCCAGCAGCGCCCGACAGGGGATGGCCGGGGAGCTGTTTTTT.